Following are 22 T cell receptor beta chains from one sample sequenced in a study of shared clonotypes between healthy human individuals. Data came from immunoSEQ multiplex PCR; TCRdb stores just in-frame clones and leaves some out. The data show roughly 700,000 clones, with less than 85% seen just once and over 1.5% held by the top ten. Sequencing input: memory CD4+ T cells sorted from blood. The subset is: CD45RA-negative fraction. The origin of the receptors is a woman aged 25-40 years in good health.

The chain combines TRBV29-1 with TRBJ2-5; D is perhaps TRBD2 (6 bases). V was clipped by 3 bases and J by 0 bases, with 8 bases between them. Per germline, CDR1 SQVTM and CDR2 ANQGSEA. The CDR3 spans 13 residues. The CDR3 protein is CSVDWGDQETQYF. The CDR3, as DNA: TGCAGCGTTGATTGGGGGGACCAAGAGACCCAGTACTTC.

This chain joins TRBV6-1 and TRBJ1-5, with 7 positions matching TRBD1. The J segment lost 2 bases and the V segment lost 9 bases, leaving 10 bases of the junction unmatched. Germline assignment: CDR1 MNHNS and CDR2 SASEGT. The CDR3 contains 15 residues. The CDR3 DNA follows: TGTGCCAGTAGGGCGGGAGGGGGCCGCAATCAGCCCCAGCATTTT. It codes for CASRAGGGRNQPQHF.

The rearrangement links TRBV5-3 to TRBJ2-7; a weak D match, TRBD2 (6 bases). TRBV5-3 is recorded as an ORF, its role being uncertain. The germline V and J ends were trimmed by 5 bases and 8 bases, with 14 bases remaining between them. This CDR3 is built from 12 residues. CDR3 bases: TGTGCCAGAAGACGGAGGGTCAGGCAGCAGTACTTC. This gives the protein CARRRRVRQQYF.

Of note for this clone: The sample holds other DNA sequences that translate to the same CDR3. This chain joins TRBV7-9 and TRBJ2-2, with unresolved D. Trimming took off 4 bases at V and 5 bases at J, with 5 bases between the two ends. This CDR3 spans 12 amino acids. Germline V gene sequence: CDR1 SEHNR, CDR2 FQNEAQ (reference sequence). CDR3 sequence reads: CASSSSTGELFF. The CDR3 coding sequence is TGTGCCAGCAGCTCAAGTACCGGGGAGCTGTTTTTT.

V usage is TRBV5-1 and J usage is TRBJ2-5, with D perhaps matching TRBD1 or TRBD2 (5 bases each). V was shortened by 7 bases and J by 6 bases, with 19 bases between the two germline ends. CDR3 length: 14 amino acids. Germline CDR1 and CDR2: SGHRS and YFSETQ. The CDR3 region has the DNA TGCGCCAGCGAATCGGGGCAGGGAGTAAAGACCCAGTACTTC. This codes for CASESGQGVKTQYF. The variable domain in full, completed from reference TRBV5-1 and TRBJ2-5, reads KAGVTQTPRYLIKTRGQQVTLSCSPISGHRSVSWYQQTPGQGLQFLFEYFSETQRNKGNFPGRFSGRQFSNSRSEMNVSTLELGDSALYLCASESGQGVKTQYFGPGTRLLVL.

The CDR3 sequence: CASSSRARSTDTQYF. The CDR3 DNA reads as TGTGCCAGCAGCTCCAGGGCCCGTAGCACAGATACGCAGTATTTT. The V call is TRBV7-2, the J call TRBJ2-3; D possibly corresponds to TRBD1 (5 bases). Trimming stripped 4 bases from V and 0 bases from J, with 11 bases between. The CDR3 runs 15 residues. The germline gives CDR1 SGHTA, CDR2 FQGNSA.

The chain has TRBV6-1 and TRBJ2-2, with 7 bases fitting TRBD1. J was trimmed by 2 bases and V by 6 bases; bases with no gene match: 6. From germline, CDR1 is MNHNS and CDR2 SASEGT. This CDR3 region has 15 residues. The DNA of the CDR3 is TGTGCCAGCAGCAGGGGGAACTTAAACACCGGGGAGCTGTTTTTT. Translation gives CASSRGNLNTGELFF.

This clone was seen only once. The sample contains more than one DNA sequence encoding this CDR3. The chain links TRBV28 to TRBJ2-2, with D maybe TRBD2 (6 bases). The CDR3 has 15 amino acids. V was cut by 2 bases and J by 0 bases, with 7 bases left in between. Germline CDR1 is MDHEN and CDR2 is SYDVKM. Here the CDR3 DNA reads TGTGCCAGCAGTTTAGGCGGGACGAACACCGGGGAGCTGTTTTTT. Translation: CASSLGGTNTGELFF.

Details on this clone: This may be a read error: a much more frequent sequence differs by one nucleotide. This chain links TRBV6-1 with TRBJ2-6; 12 bases match TRBD2. This CDR3 comprises 17 residues. Trimming cost V 1 base and J 3 bases; bases outside gene matches: 1. Germline loops: CDR1 MNHNS, CDR2 SASEGT. The CDR3 region has the DNA TGTGCCAGCAGTGAAGGACTAGCGGGAGTTGGGGCCAACGTCCTGACTTTC. Its protein product is CASSEGLAGVGANVLTF.

J is TRBJ2-7 and V is TRBV7-3, with D maybe TRBD2 (6 bases). Trimming took 1 base from V and 3 from J, leaving 7 bases between them. CDR1 is SGHTA and CDR2 is FQGTGA in the germline V gene. The length of the CDR3 is 13 residues. The CDR3, as DNA: TGTGCCAGCAGCTTAATGGGGGGCTACGAGCAGTACTTC. Protein sequence: CASSLMGGYEQYF. Full variable domain (rest looked up from reference TRBV7-3 and TRBJ2-7): GAGVSQTPSNKVTEKGKYVELRCDPISGHTALYWYRQSLGQGPEFLIYFQGTGAADDSGLPNDRFFAVRPEGSVSTLKIQRTERGDSAVYLCASSLMGGYEQYFGPGTRLTVT.

This chain uses TRBV28 with TRBJ1-5; 7 bases map to TRBD1. The CDR3 totals 14 residues. With V trimmed by 6 bases and J by 6 bases, 8 bases remained unmatched. The germline V gene has CDR1 MDHEN and CDR2 SYDVKM. CDR3 loop: CASSLYRGTQPQHF. CDR3 bases: TGTGCCAGCAGCCTGTACAGGGGTACTCAGCCCCAGCATTTT. The entire variable domain, with the rest obtained from reference TRBV28 and TRBJ1-5, is as follows: DVKVTQSSRYLVKRTGEKVFLECVQDMDHENMFWYRQDPGLGLRLIYFSYDVKMKEKGDIPEGYSVSREKKERFSLILESASTNQTSMYLCASSLYRGTQPQHFGDGTRLSIL.

V usage is TRBV11-2 and J usage is TRBJ2-3; 7 nucleotides agree with TRBD2. Germline V gene lookup returns CDR1 SGHAT and CDR2 FQNNGV. V lost 7 bases to trimming and J lost 5 bases; unmatched junction nucleotides: 15. This CDR3 comprises 16 residues. DNA for the CDR3: TGTGCCAGCAATCCGGGAGGCGGGAGTTCAAAAGATACGCAGTATTTT. This translates into CASNPGGGSSKDTQYF.

The V gene is TRBV2, the J gene TRBJ1-5; D might be TRBD1 (5 bases). The CDR3 covers 15 residues. Trimming took off 4 bases at V and 0 bases at J, with 10 bases between the two ends. Germline-derived CDR1 and CDR2 are SNHLY and FYNNEI. CDR3 DNA: TGTGCCAGCAGTGGGGGGATTCATAGCAATCAGCCCCAGCATTTT. It codes for CASSGGIHSNQPQHF. Full variable domain (outside the CDR3, taken from reference TRBV2 and TRBJ1-5): EPEVTQTPSHQVTQMGQEVILRCVPISNHLYFYWYRQILGQKVEFLVSFYNNEISEKSEIFDDQFSVERPDGSNFTLKIRSTKLEDSAMYFCASSGGIHSNQPQHFGDGTRLSIL.

The chain employs TRBV2 and TRBJ2-3; tentative D call: TRBD2 (5 bases). This CDR3 has 14 residues. Germline V lookup: CDR1 SNHLY, CDR2 FYNNEI. Trimming removed 10 bases from V and 0 bases from J, with 14 bases in between. The DNA of the CDR3 is TGTGCCATCCACGACGAGGGCAGCACAGATACGCAGTATTTT. Its translation is CAIHDEGSTDTQYF.

The V gene is TRBV28, the J gene TRBJ1-2; 11 bases fit TRBD1. The CDR3 sequence is 13 residues long. Germline CDR1 is MDHEN and CDR2 is SYDVKM. The V segment lost 6 bases and the J segment 7 bases; nucleotides outside the gene matches: 4. The CDR3 here is CASRRTGGAGYTF. Here the CDR3 DNA reads TGTGCCAGCAGGAGGACAGGGGGCGCTGGCTACACCTTC.

V gene TRBV30 combines with J gene TRBJ2-1; 12 nucleotides line up with TRBD2. Germline-derived CDR1 and CDR2 are GTSNPN and SVGIG (reference sequence). The CDR3 loop spans 15 amino acids. The J segment lost 1 base and the V segment lost 4 bases, leaving 2 bases of the junction unmatched. The CDR3: CAWTLAGGSYNEQFF. In nucleotides, the CDR3 is TGTGCCTGGACTCTAGCGGGAGGGTCCTACAATGAGCAGTTCTTC. Variable domain in full (rest from reference TRBV30 and TRBJ2-1): SQTIHQWPATLVQPVGSPLSLECTVEGTSNPNLYWYRQAAGRGLQLLFYSVGIGQISSEVPQNLSASRPQDRQFILSSKKLLLSDSGFYLCAWTLAGGSYNEQFFGPGTRLTVL.

With respect to this clone: Other DNA variants within this sample encode the same CDR3. CDR3 sequence: CASSQAGGNQPQHF. DNA of the CDR3: TGCGCCAGCAGCCAAGCAGGGGGTAATCAGCCCCAGCATTTT. The chain uses TRBV4-1 and TRBJ1-5, with 7 bases that match TRBD1. CDR3 length equals 14 residues. Germline V gene data show CDR1 as MGHRA and CDR2 as YSYEKL. Trimming removed 1 base from V and 4 bases from J; junction bases left unmatched: 1.

This clone was seen a few times. Distinct nucleotide sequences in the sample also encode this CDR3. The chain is built from TRBV19 and TRBJ2-6; D is perhaps TRBD2 (5 bases). CDR1 and CDR2 (germline): LNHDA, SQIVND (reference sequence). V lost 3 bases, J lost 3 bases, and 9 bases lay in between. CDR3 size: 15 residues. CDR3 amino acids: CASSIMGSGANVLTF. The CDR3 DNA follows: TGTGCCAGTAGTATTATGGGGAGTGGGGCCAACGTCCTGACTTTC.

A remark on this clone: Within the sample, other DNA sequences also encode this same CDR3. The chain joins TRBV19 to TRBJ2-7; D possibly corresponds to TRBD2 (5 bases). Trimming stripped 4 bases from V and 3 bases from J, with 10 bases between. The CDR3 has 13 residues. In germline, CDR1 is LNHDA, CDR2 SQIVND (reference sequence). The CDR3 nucleotides read TGTGCCAGTAGTAAGGGAGTCGGCTACGAGCAGTACTTC. Its protein is CASSKGVGYEQYF.

The chain links TRBV6-1 to TRBJ2-7, with D tentatively TRBD1 (6 bases). The CDR3 covers 12 residues. Germline V gene sequence: CDR1 MNHNS, CDR2 SASEGT. Trimming left V 2 bases short and J 6 bases short, with 8 bases between. In DNA form, the CDR3 reads TGTGCCAGCAGTGAACAGGGGTTCGAGCAGTACTTC. It codes for CASSEQGFEQYF.

This clone appeared a few times. The chain couples TRBV30 to TRBJ2-7, with D tentatively TRBD2 (6 bases). This CDR3 is 13 amino acids long. The germline V and J ends were trimmed by 7 bases and 0 bases, with 13 bases remaining between them. Per germline, CDR1 GTSNPN and CDR2 SVGIG (reference sequence). The CDR3, as DNA: TGTGCCTCGACTAGAAATGACTCCTACGAGCAGTACTTC. Encoded protein: CASTRNDSYEQYF.

The chain uses TRBV28 and TRBJ1-1; 9 bases map to TRBD1. In germline, CDR1 is MDHEN, CDR2 SYDVKM. The CDR3 runs to 14 residues. V lost 7 bases, J lost 5 bases, and 8 bases stayed unmatched. In nucleotides, the CDR3 is TGTGCCAGCAAACCGGGACAGGGAACAACTGAAGCTTTCTTT. This sequence encodes CASKPGQGTTEAFF.